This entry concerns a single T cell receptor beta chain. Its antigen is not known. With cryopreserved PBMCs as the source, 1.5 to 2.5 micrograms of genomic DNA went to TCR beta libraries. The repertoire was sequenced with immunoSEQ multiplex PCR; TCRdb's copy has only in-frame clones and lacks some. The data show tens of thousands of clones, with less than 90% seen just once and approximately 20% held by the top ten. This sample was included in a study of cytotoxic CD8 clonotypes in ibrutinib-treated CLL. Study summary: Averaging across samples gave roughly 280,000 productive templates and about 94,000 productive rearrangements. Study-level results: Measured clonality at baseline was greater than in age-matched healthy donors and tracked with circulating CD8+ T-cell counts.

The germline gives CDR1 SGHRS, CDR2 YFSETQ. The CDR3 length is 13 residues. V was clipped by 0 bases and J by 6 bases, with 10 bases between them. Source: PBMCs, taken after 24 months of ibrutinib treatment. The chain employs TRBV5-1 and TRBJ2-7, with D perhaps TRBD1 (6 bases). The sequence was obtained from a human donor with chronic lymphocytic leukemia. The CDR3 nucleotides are TGCGCCAGCAGCTTGGCCGGGACACGCGAGCAGTACTTC. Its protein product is CASSLAGTREQYF. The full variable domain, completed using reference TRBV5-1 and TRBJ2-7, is KAGVTQTPRYLIKTRGQQVTLSCSPISGHRSVSWYQQTPGQGLQFLFEYFSETQRNKGNFPGRFSGRQFSNSRSEMNVSTLELGDSALYLCASSLAGTREQYFGPGTRLTVT.